These 4 T cell receptor beta chains were all obtained from the same sample, sequenced in a study of T cells after somatic rescue of genetic block (dated by TCRdb to 2020 to 2021). Library prep was done by the immunoSEQ multiplex PCR assay. Here the immuneACCESS table is served through TCRdb, limited to in-frame sequences with V and J called. Missing clones are a known gap in these copies; in checked studies unresolved V genes cover under half, and the rest lacks a known reason. Present in this sample are about 88,000 clones, about nine tenths of which were seen just once. The top ten constitute roughly 1.7% of the sample. Source material: peripheral blood mononuclear cells (PBMCs). Every receptor here comes from a woman between 18 and 30 years old.

V usage is TRBV6-1 and J usage is TRBJ1-5, with 8 bases matching TRBD1. There are 14 residues in the CDR3. Trimming took 0 bases from V and 7 from J; bases not matched to a gene: 2. CDR1 MNHNS and CDR2 SASEGT come from the germline V gene. The CDR3 loop is CASSEATGEQPQHF. CDR3 sequence (DNA): TGTGCCAGCAGTGAAGCGACAGGGGAGCAGCCCCAGCATTTT.

The chain couples TRBV4-1 to TRBJ2-7; no firm D call. The CDR3 length is 14 residues. V dropped 1 base and J dropped 3 bases, with 10 bases sitting between them. CDR1 and CDR2 (germline): MGHRA, YSYEKL. The CDR3 protein is CASSQVAAIYEQYF. The CDR3, as DNA: TGCGCCAGCAGCCAAGTTGCGGCCATCTACGAGCAGTACTTC.

This clone was seen a single time. The chain employs TRBV4-1 and TRBJ2-7, with a tentative D call TRBD1 (7 bases). The CDR3 contains 16 residues. Trimming took 3 bases from V and 4 from J, leaving 19 bases between them. Germline loops: CDR1 MGHRA, CDR2 YSYEKL. The CDR3 is CASSHPDRTRGYEQYF. The CDR3 DNA reads as TGCGCCAGCAGCCACCCGGACAGGACCCGGGGGTACGAGCAGTACTTC.

The chain is built from TRBV11-2 and TRBJ1-3, with D unresolved. Trimming pared 5 bases from V and 0 bases from J, leaving 14 bases between. Germline CDR1 is SGHAT and CDR2 is FQNNGV. This CDR3 is built from 16 residues. The CDR3 loop reads CASSQGRANSGNTIYF. DNA for the CDR3: TGTGCCAGCAGCCAAGGGCGGGCGAACTCTGGAAACACCATATATTTT.